These 14 T cell receptor beta chains were all obtained from the same sample, sequenced in a study of early T cells in non-severe SARS-CoV-2 infection (dated by TCRdb to about 2021). The library was made by 5' RACE. Sequenced using a NextSeq 500. In-frame beta chains were kept once TCRdb had trimmed the public reads at Q25 with fastp and called clones with MiXCR. A single entry per CDR3 protein holds the most common genes and DNA from its merged rows. The sample table records tens of thousands of distinct CDR3 sequences; 20% to 25% of these occur just once. The ten largest clones take up 4.6% of the sample. The specimen comprised whole blood, sampled at baseline. Source of these receptors: an adult who was a healthcare worker with PCR-confirmed SARS-CoV-2 infection or an uninfected control (not recorded which).

The table lists this clonotype with a few counts. This sequence joins TRBV20-1 and TRBJ1-1; tentative D call: TRBD1 (5 bases). This CDR3 is built from 15 residues. Germline CDR1 reads DFQATT; CDR2 reads SNEGSKA (reference sequence). Trimming removed 6 bases at V and 10 bases at J, with 27 bases between. The CDR3 loop reads CSALTRTGTPGLAFF. CDR3 nucleotides: TGCAGTGCCCTTACTCGAACCGGGACCCCCGGATTAGCTTTCTTT.

This chain links TRBV27 with TRBJ1-1, with 9 bases matching TRBD1. The ends lost 5 bases at V and 11 bases at J; junction bases unmatched: 9. From germline, CDR1 is MNHEY and CDR2 SMNVEV (reference sequence). The CDR3 has 13 residues. CDR3 nucleotide sequence: TGTGCCAGCAGTCCGGACAGGGGCGGAGGGGCTTTCTTT. Its translation: CASSPDRGGGAFF.

The chain combines TRBV10-2 with TRBJ1-1; TRBD1 aligns across 9 bases. Trimming took 2 bases from V and 3 from J; bases not matched to a gene: 7. Germline CDR1 is WSHSY and CDR2 is SAAADI. This CDR3 is built from 16 residues. This CDR3 is CASSEPYRGQDTEAFF. The DNA of the CDR3 is TGCGCCAGCAGTGAGCCTTACAGGGGGCAGGACACTGAAGCTTTCTTT.

The V and J genes are TRBV5-1 and TRBJ2-5; 11 bases agree with TRBD2. V lost 1 base to trimming and J lost 5 bases; unmatched junction nucleotides: 7. The CDR3 length is 16 residues. Germline loops: CDR1 SGHRS, CDR2 YFSETQ. DNA for the CDR3: TGCGCCAGCAGCTTGTCGGCTAGCGGGGGGACGGAGACCCAGTACTTC. Its translation: CASSLSASGGTETQYF.

The CDR3 loop is CASSSVGTGQETQYF. CDR3 nucleotide sequence: TGTGCCAGCAGTTCCGTCGGGACAGGCCAAGAGACCCAGTACTTC. The V and J genes are TRBV12-3 or TRBV12-4 and TRBJ2-5; 8 bases are shared with TRBD1. Losses at the gene ends were 4 bases for V and 1 base for J; bases not matched to a gene: 5. The CDR3 is 15 residues long.

V gene TRBV19 combines with J gene TRBJ2-2; the D is unclear. The CDR3 loop spans 12 amino acids. Trimming stripped 0 bases from V and 4 bases from J, with 0 bases between. Germline loops: CDR1 LNHDA, CDR2 SQIVND (reference sequence). CDR3 nucleotides: TGTGCCAGTAGTATAGACACCGGGGAGCTGTTTTTT. This sequence encodes CASSIDTGELFF.

This rearrangement joins TRBV7-9 to TRBJ2-7; tentatively, D is TRBD2 (5 bases). The CDR3 runs to 13 residues. Germline CDR1 and CDR2: SEHNR and FQNEAQ (reference sequence). Trimming left V 3 bases short and J 5 bases short, with 11 bases between. The CDR3 DNA follows: TGTGCCAGCAGCTTTCCGGGATTCAACGAGCAGTACTTC. It codes for CASSFPGFNEQYF.

This clonotype was detected ten times or more. The chain has TRBV20-1 and TRBJ1-2, with D tentatively TRBD1 (6 bases). CDR3 length: 14 amino acids. In germline, CDR1 is DFQATT, CDR2 SNEGSKA (reference sequence). Trimming removed 0 bases from V and 6 bases from J, with 14 bases in between. The CDR3 sequence: CSARDPRGDHGYTF. CDR3 nucleotide sequence: TGCAGTGCTAGAGATCCCAGGGGCGATCATGGCTACACCTTC.

This clonotype came up a few times. The rearrangement joins TRBV5-6 to TRBJ2-5; 10 nucleotides agree with TRBD1. Germline CDR1 and CDR2: SGHDT and YYEEEE. CDR3 size: 14 residues. With V trimmed by 3 bases and J by 5 bases, 4 bases remained unmatched. In DNA, the CDR3 is TGTGCCAGCAGCTGGTGGGACAGGGGTGAGACCCAGTACTTC. Translation gives CASSWWDRGETQYF.

The chain is built from TRBV11-2 and TRBJ2-7; D is possibly TRBD1 or TRBD2 (5 bases each). Germline CDR1 reads SGHAT; CDR2 reads FQNNGV. This CDR3 region has 13 residues. Trimming took 3 bases from V and 2 from J, leaving 8 bases between them. The CDR3 reads CASSFEGPYEQYF. CDR3 in DNA: TGTGCCAGCAGCTTCGAGGGGCCCTACGAGCAGTACTTC.

This clonotype was counted only a few times. The rearrangement joins TRBV10-3 to TRBJ2-2; D remains unclear. V gave up 6 bases and J gave up 2 bases, with 4 bases separating them. Germline V gene lookup returns CDR1 ENHRY and CDR2 SYGVKD. The CDR3 totals 12 residues. In DNA, the CDR3 is TGTGCCATCAGAACTAACACCGGGGAGCTGTTTTTT. Its protein is CAIRTNTGELFF.

This rearrangement joins TRBV18 to TRBJ1-2; maybe TRBD1 (5 bases). Looked up from germline, CDR1 is KGHSH and CDR2 is LQKENI. V gave up 7 bases and J gave up 4 bases, with 13 bases separating them. The CDR3 spans 13 residues. The CDR3 reads CASWQTGPYGYTF. In DNA, the CDR3 is TGTGCCAGCTGGCAGACGGGGCCCTATGGCTACACCTTC.

The chain links TRBV5-1 to TRBJ1-4, with D perhaps TRBD1 (6 bases). Germline V CDR1 and CDR2: SGHRS, YFSETQ. This CDR3 is built from 15 residues. V dropped 4 bases and J dropped 8 bases, with 18 bases sitting between them. The CDR3 nucleotides are TGCGCCAGCAGCCTTTCCGGCACAGGGCTGGAAAAACTGTTTTTT. It encodes CASSLSGTGLEKLFF.

This clonotype was recorded a few times. This chain links TRBV5-4 with TRBJ1-1; tentative D call: TRBD1 (6 bases). The germline V gene has CDR1 SGHNT and CDR2 YYREEE (reference sequence). V was pared by 1 base and J by 1 base, with 17 bases between. CDR3 size: 17 residues. In DNA, the CDR3 is TGTGCCAGCAGCTTGTCGGGGGGCGTAGTGGGGAACACTGAAGCTTTCTTT. Its protein product is CASSLSGGVVGNTEAFF.